The 6 T cell receptor beta chains below come from one sample, sequenced in a study of OX40 agonist ivuxolimab in advanced cancers. Using immunoSEQ multiplex PCR, the repertoire was profiled, and TCRdb retains in-frame clones only, with some absent. The profile shows 50,000 to 65,000 clones, about 81% of them singletons. The material was CD4+ or CD8+ T cells sorted from blood, obtained in a trial of the OX40 agonist ivuxolimab. These receptors were obtained from an adult with an advanced solid tumor such as melanoma, head and neck, liver or kidney cancer.

This clone was seen a single time. The V gene is TRBV4-2, the J gene TRBJ2-1; 7 positions agree with TRBD1. V dropped 4 bases and J dropped 7; count of bases not matched to a gene: 1. The CDR3 covers 12 residues. CDR1 and CDR2 from the germline V gene are LGHNA and YNFKEQ. The CDR3: CASSLDRNEQFF. CDR3 nucleotides: TGTGCCAGCAGCCTGGACAGGAATGAGCAGTTCTTC.

The chain has TRBV6-6 and TRBJ2-1; TRBD2 aligns across 9 bases. The V gene end was trimmed by 6 bases and the J gene end by 7 bases; junction bases not matched to a gene: 13. Germline lookup yields CDR1 MNHNY and CDR2 SVGAGI (reference sequence). The CDR3 spans 16 residues. The CDR3 is CASRPLGGGAGNEQFF. In nucleotides, the CDR3 is TGTGCCAGCAGACCCCTTGGCGGGGGGGCAGGGAATGAGCAGTTCTTC.

The chain joins TRBV14 to TRBJ2-6; D remains ambiguous. This CDR3 is 15 amino acids long. CDR1 is SGHDN and CDR2 is FVKESK in the germline V gene. The V end lost 6 bases, the J end lost 0 bases, and 9 bases lay between the germline ends. The DNA of the CDR3 is TGTGCCAGCAGTGTCCTTCGCTCTGGGGCCAACGTCCTGACTTTC. The encoded protein is CASSVLRSGANVLTF.

This rearrangement joins TRBV5-1 to TRBJ2-7; D might be TRBD1 (7 bases). This CDR3 is 13 amino acids long. The V end was cut by 0 bases, the J end by 6 bases, with 10 bases between. CDR1 is SGHRS and CDR2 is YFSETQ in the germline V gene. The CDR3: CASSLAQGGEQYF. The CDR3 DNA sequence: TGCGCCAGCAGCTTGGCTCAGGGGGGCGAGCAGTACTTC.

The genes are TRBV2 and TRBJ1-1, with 10 positions matching TRBD1. Per the germline V gene, CDR1 is SNHLY and CDR2 is FYNNEI. The CDR3 covers 15 residues. V trimming: 1 base; J trimming: 5 bases; junction bases outside the gene matches: 4. The CDR3 reads CASSEGGQGITEAFF. For the CDR3, the DNA is TGTGCCAGCAGTGAAGGGGGACAGGGGATTACTGAAGCTTTCTTT.

This clone was seen once. The chain uses TRBV5-1 and TRBJ2-2; 8 nucleotides match TRBD1. The CDR3 is 16 residues long. The V segment lost 4 bases and the J segment 1 base; nucleotides outside the gene matches: 6. CDR1 and CDR2 (germline): SGHRS, YFSETQ. In DNA form, the CDR3 reads TGCGCCAGCAGCCCCTCGGGACAGGTGAACACCGGGGAGCTGTTTTTT. Encoded protein: CASSPSGQVNTGELFF. Looking up the rest from reference TRBV5-1 and TRBJ2-2 gives the full variable domain: KAGVTQTPRYLIKTRGQQVTLSCSPISGHRSVSWYQQTPGQGLQFLFEYFSETQRNKGNFPGRFSGRQFSNSRSEMNVSTLELGDSALYLCASSPSGQVNTGELFFGEGSRLTVL.